The clone carrying this TCR beta chain was detected once. Produced via immunoSEQ multiplex PCR; TCRdb's table is partial and in-frame only. The table lists 64,000 or so clones, around 73% of them singletons. Trimming took 2 bases from V and 1 from J; bases not matched to a gene: 11. The CDR3 contains 18 residues. Germline CDR1 is SGHVS and CDR2 is FQNEAQ. The record originates from a study of blood T cell repertoires in COVID-19. Sequenced material: peripheral blood. The sequence was obtained from a man older than 75 with acute or convalescent COVID-19. This chain joins TRBV7-8 and TRBJ2-7, with 10 nucleotides matching TRBD1. The CDR3 reads CASSLRVSGQGVSYEQYF. In DNA form, the CDR3 reads TGTGCCAGCAGCTTAAGGGTTTCCGGACAGGGGGTATCCTACGAGCAGTACTTC.